The clone carrying this T cell receptor (beta chain) came up many times. Its antigen is currently unknown. Using RNA transcripts, the TCR beta CDR3 regions were amplified. Second-round multiplex PCR followed a first-round RT-PCR using HTBI primers. TCRdb recomputed calls from the multiplex PCR reads with MiXCR, one row per CDR3 protein. The sample includes 350,000 to 450,000 distinct CDR3 sequences, 15% to 20% of them seen just once. The record originates from a study of Graves' ophthalmopathy and Graves' hyperthyroidism. Physicians reached a diagnosis by relying on clinical symptoms, serum thyroxine, TRAb, thyroid ultrasound and orbital computed tomography. The V gene's germline CDR1 is DFQATT and CDR2 SNEGSKA (reference sequence). The CDR3 loop spans 16 amino acids. V was trimmed by 1 base and J by 2 bases, leaving 14 bases between them. Study-wide results and limits: Most thyroid-expanded clonotypes exceeding 0.001 frequency were also found in blood.

The source of this sequence is a woman between 18 and 29 years old with Graves' ophthalmopathy. Specimen: peripheral blood. The chain combines TRBV20-1 with TRBJ2-2; D is unresolved. CDR3 loop: CSARVLGSYNTGELFF. The CDR3, as DNA: TGCAGTGCTAGAGTTTTAGGGTCTTATAACACCGGGGAGCTGTTTTTT.